The 19 T cell receptor beta chains reported below all come from one sample, sequenced in a study of early T cells in non-severe SARS-CoV-2 infection. Via MiXCR, TCRdb re-called the 5' RACE reads, giving one row per CDR3 protein. The table has approximately 100,000 distinct CDR3 sequences, 13% to 15% seen once. The specimen sequenced was whole blood. The source is an adult who was a healthcare worker with PCR-confirmed SARS-CoV-2 infection or an uninfected control (not recorded which).

The V call is TRBV4-3, the J call TRBJ2-3; D not resolved. Trimming cost V 0 bases and J 9 bases, with 4 bases left between them. The CDR3 totals 11 residues. Per the germline V gene, CDR1 is LGHNA and CDR2 is YSLEER. CDR3 sequence (DNA): TGCGCCAGCAGCCAAGACAGAACGCAGTATTTT. It specifies CASSQDRTQYF.

The gene calls are TRBV13 and TRBJ1-1, with TRBD1 matching 8 bases. Losses at the gene ends were 11 bases for V and 8 bases for J; bases not matched to a gene: 10. CDR1 is PRHDT and CDR2 is FYEKMQ in the germline V gene (reference sequence). The CDR3 contains 12 residues. CDR3 in amino acids: CAGQGGWTEAFF. The CDR3 DNA reads as TGTGCCGGACAGGGAGGTTGGACCGAAGCTTTCTTT.

The DNA of the CDR3 is TGTGCCAGCACCATGGGAGGGGTAGGGACTGAAGCTTTCTTT. It translates to CASTMGGVGTEAFF. V is TRBV6-5 and J is TRBJ1-1, with D possibly being TRBD1 (5 bases). CDR1 and CDR2 from the germline V gene are MNHEY and SVGAGI. CDR3 length: 14 residues. V was pared by 7 bases and J by 5 bases, with 17 bases between.

Ten or more counts support this clonotype. The chain employs TRBV14 and TRBJ2-3; D not certain. The CDR3 is 14 amino acids. CDR1 and CDR2 from the germline V gene are SGHDN and FVKESK. Trimming stripped 1 base from V and 2 bases from J, with 7 bases between. The CDR3 reads CASSQGRHTDTQYF. CDR3 bases: TGTGCCAGCAGCCAAGGGCGGCACACAGATACGCAGTATTTT.

This clonotype was seen many times. The rearrangement joins TRBV20-1 to TRBJ1-1; TRBD1 aligns across 7 bases. This CDR3 comprises 15 residues. CDR1 and CDR2 from the germline V gene are DFQATT and SNEGSKA (reference sequence). CDR3 nucleotides: TGCAGGGCTGTCGGGCAGGGGGATAAGCTCACTGAAGCTTTCTTT. Translating it yields CRAVGQGDKLTEAFF.

This clonotype was picked up a small number of times. The chain combines TRBV10-3 with TRBJ2-7, with D possibly matching TRBD1 (5 bases). The CDR3 consists of 12 residues. V was shortened by 5 bases and J by 4 bases, with 9 bases between the two germline ends. Germline V gives CDR1 ENHRY, CDR2 SYGVKD. The CDR3 region has the DNA TGTGCCATCAGTATGACAGTTTACGAGCAGTACTTC. It specifies CAISMTVYEQYF.

V gene TRBV28 combines with J gene TRBJ2-6, with D possibly matching TRBD1 (5 bases). Trimming took off 11 bases at V and 4 bases at J, with 9 bases between the two ends. The germline CDR1 and CDR2 sequences are MDHEN and SYDVKM. CDR3 length equals 12 residues. CDR3 DNA sequence: TGTGCCTGGGGCGGAGGGGCCAACGTCCTGACTTTC. It yields the protein CAWGGGANVLTF.

In this sample, this clonotype turned up a few times. The chain recombines TRBV5-1 with TRBJ2-5; 9 bases fit TRBD1. This CDR3 is 15 amino acids long. Germline V CDR1 and CDR2: SGHRS, YFSETQ. The junction had 6 bases not matched to a gene; V was cut back by 1 base and J by 5 bases. The CDR3 nucleotides read TGCGCCAGCAGCTTGTGGGGACAGGGACCGGAGACCCAGTACTTC. It is translated as CASSLWGQGPETQYF.

This clonotype was recorded at least ten times. The rearrangement joins TRBV27 to TRBJ1-1, with D uncertain. V was cut by 3 bases and J by 6 bases, with 14 bases left in between. This CDR3 is 14 amino acids long. CDR1 and CDR2 from the germline V gene are MNHEY and SMNVEV (reference sequence). The CDR3, as DNA: TGTGCCAGCAGTTTTTTCCCACCGCGGGCTGAAGCTTTCTTT. Amino acids: CASSFFPPRAEAFF.

This chain links TRBV12-3 or TRBV12-4 with TRBJ2-1, with no clear D. This CDR3 is built from 14 residues. V lost 6 bases and J lost 1, with 10 bases in between. The CDR3 DNA reads as TGTGCCAGCAGCTTCGCAGAATCCTACAATGAGCAGTTCTTC. It is translated as CASSFAESYNEQFF.

This clonotype was found a few times. A junction boundary mismatches the germline segment, possibly from a read error. The chain links TRBV5-6 to TRBJ1-1, with TRBD1 as a possible D gene (5 bases). The CDR3 has 16 amino acids. Germline CDR1 reads SGHDT; CDR2 reads YYEEEE. CDR3 protein: CASSPPPNRLNTEDFF. CDR3 DNA: TGTGCCAGCAGCCCCCCCCCCAACAGGTTAAACACTGAAGATTTCTTT.

The chain couples TRBV11-2 to TRBJ2-7; D assignment may be TRBD1 or TRBD2 (6 bases each). Germline assignment: CDR1 SGHAT and CDR2 FQNNGV. With 5 bases removed from V and 2 bases from J, the gap between germline ends came to 13 bases. The CDR3 contains 14 residues. The CDR3 DNA sequence: TGTGCCAGCAGCCGCGGGACAATGGCCTACGAGCAGTACTTC. Protein sequence: CASSRGTMAYEQYF.

The genes are TRBV20-1 and TRBJ2-4, with 8 bases fitting TRBD1. This CDR3 is 15 amino acids long. Germline assignment: CDR1 DFQATT and CDR2 SNEGSKA (reference sequence). The trim removed 5 bases at V and 1 base at J, leaving 7 bases unmatched. CDR3 in DNA: TGCAGTGCTTCAGGGGGCCCTTATGCCAAAAACATTCAGTACTTC. Protein product: CSASGGPYAKNIQYF.

This clonotype was seen at least ten times. This chain joins TRBV3-1 and TRBJ1-1, with D possibly being TRBD1 (5 bases). Germline V gives CDR1 LGHDT, CDR2 YNNKEL (reference sequence). The CDR3 has 14 amino acids. V was cut by 4 bases and J by 1 base, with 10 bases left in between. CDR3 amino acids: CASSLGRWNTEAFF. The DNA for the CDR3 is TGTGCCAGCAGCCTGGGACGGTGGAACACTGAAGCTTTCTTT. Complete variable domain (other parts from reference TRBV3-1 and TRBJ1-1): DTAVSQTPKYLVTQMGNDKSIKCEQNLGHDTMYWYKQDSKKFLKIMFSYNNKELIINETVPNRFSPKSPDKAHLNLHINSLELGDSAVYFCASSLGRWNTEAFFGQGTRLTVV.

The rearrangement links TRBV5-5 to TRBJ1-1; D is uncertain. This CDR3 is built from 14 residues. Trimming removed 0 bases at V and 1 base at J, with 7 bases between. Germline CDR1 SGHKS, CDR2 YYEKEE (reference sequence). Here the CDR3 DNA reads TGTGCCAGCAGCTTGGATCCCTCGAACACTGAAGCTTTCTTT. This sequence encodes CASSLDPSNTEAFF.

J is TRBJ1-2 and V is TRBV10-3, with D tentatively TRBD1 (5 bases). Germline lookup yields CDR1 ENHRY and CDR2 SYGVKD. CDR3 length equals 11 residues. Trimming shortened V by 9 bases and J by 5 bases, and 10 bases separated the two germline ends. The CDR3 sequence: CAISRDYGYTF. The CDR3 DNA is TGTGCCATTAGCAGGGATTATGGCTACACCTTC.

The gene calls are TRBV27 and TRBJ1-4; 7 bases are a match to TRBD1. The ends lost 0 bases at V and 3 bases at J; junction bases unmatched: 1. The CDR3 sequence is 15 residues long. CDR1 is MNHEY and CDR2 is SMNVEV in the germline V gene (reference sequence). The CDR3 spells CASSLSGGPNEKLFF. As DNA, the CDR3 is TGTGCCAGCAGTTTATCAGGGGGCCCTAATGAAAAACTGTTTTTT. Looking up the rest from reference TRBV27 and TRBJ1-4 gives the full variable domain: EAQVTQNPRYLITVTGKKLTVTCSQNMNHEYMSWYRQDPGLGLRQIYYSMNVEVTDKGDVPEGYKVSRKEKRNFPLILESPSPNQTSLYFCASSLSGGPNEKLFFGSGTQLSVL.

This clonotype was observed a handful of times. J is TRBJ2-7 and V is TRBV29-1; 7 nucleotides line up with TRBD1. Germline V gene sequence: CDR1 SQVTM, CDR2 ANQGSEA. This CDR3 comprises 13 residues. Trimming took 7 bases from V and 3 from J; bases not matched to a gene: 9. The CDR3 is CSARTGSFYEQYF. CDR3 in DNA: TGCAGCGCCCGGACAGGATCCTTCTACGAGCAGTACTTC.

This clonotype was picked up a small number of times. The rearrangement links TRBV28 to TRBJ2-7; no definite D call. The CDR3 has 12 residues. Trimming removed 3 bases from V and 4 bases from J, with 7 bases in between. Germline CDR1 reads MDHEN; CDR2 reads SYDVKM. CDR3 sequence: CASSLNSYEQYF. Here the CDR3 DNA reads TGTGCCAGCAGTTTGAACAGTTACGAGCAGTACTTC.